One sample yielded the 10 T cell receptor beta chains listed below, sequenced in a study of regulatory T cells in long-lasting Graves disease. Time point reported: newly diagnosed GD, antithyroid drugs for less than 3 months. PBMCs were the source of the RNA used for TCR sequencing. HTBI primers from iRepertoire and Arm-PCR of CDR3 regions yielded the TCR beta libraries. TCRdb itself ran the multiplex PCR reads through MiXCR, one entry per CDR3 protein. The table lists 400,000 to 550,000 distinct CDR3 sequences, 15% of them singletons. The data were also submitted as part of a second study, on T cells in Graves' hyperthyroidism and ophthalmopathy.

This specimen was peripheral blood mononuclear cells (PBMCs), taken at new diagnosis, from a patient treated with antithyroid drugs. The receptors here all came from a woman aged 25 to 39 with Graves disease.

This clonotype showed up just a few times. The rearrangement links TRBV7-9 to TRBJ1-2; 9 nucleotides agree with TRBD1. Germline V gives CDR1 SEHNR, CDR2 FQNEAQ (reference sequence). The junction had 9 bases not matched to a gene; V was cut back by 5 bases and J by 5 bases. The CDR3 runs to 15 residues. CDR3 loop: CASSLQGALQYGYTF. The CDR3 bases are TGTGCCAGCAGCCTACAGGGGGCGCTCCAATATGGCTACACCTTC. The variable domain in full, with the rest retrieved from reference TRBV7-9 and TRBJ1-2, is DTGVSQNPRHKITKRGQNVTFRCDPISEHNRLYWYRQTLGQGPEFLTYFQNEAQLEKSRLLSDRFSAERPKGSFSTLEIQRTEQGDSAMYLCASSLQGALQYGYTFGSGTRLTVV.

V usage is TRBV20-1 and J usage is TRBJ2-3, with a weak D call TRBD2 (6 bases). Trimming left V 3 bases short and J 8 bases short, with 12 bases between. The CDR3 consists of 12 residues. In germline, CDR1 is DFQATT, CDR2 SNEGSKA (reference sequence). DNA of the CDR3: TGCAGTGCTAGGGACGAGGGAGGTACGCAGTATTTT. Protein: CSARDEGGTQYF.

The chain combines TRBV6-6 with TRBJ2-1; D tentatively reads TRBD1 or TRBD2 (5 bases each). Germline V gene lookup returns CDR1 MNHNY and CDR2 SVGAGI (reference sequence). V was cut by 0 bases and J by 10 bases, with 13 bases left in between. CDR3 size: 14 residues. CDR3 sequence reads: CASSYSGESGEQFF. CDR3 in DNA: TGTGCCAGCAGTTACTCGGGGGAATCGGGAGAGCAGTTCTTC.

This clonotype came up many times. The chain employs TRBV3-1 and TRBJ1-2, with D perhaps matching TRBD1 (5 bases). The CDR3 covers 13 residues. Per germline, CDR1 LGHDT and CDR2 YNNKEL (reference sequence). V gave up 0 bases and J gave up 8 bases, with 10 bases separating them. In nucleotides, the CDR3 is TGTGCCAGCAGCCAAGAACCAGGGCAAGGCTACACCTTC. Amino acids: CASSQEPGQGYTF.

In its sample, this clonotype was seen once. The chain couples TRBV24-1 to TRBJ1-2; 8 nucleotides match TRBD1. This CDR3 region has 13 residues. V trimming: 4 bases; J trimming: 8 bases; junction bases outside the gene matches: 5. Germline values: CDR1 KGHDR, CDR2 SFDVKD. The CDR3 here is CATSDRDRMGYTF. In DNA, the CDR3 is TGTGCCACCAGTGACCGGGACAGGATGGGCTACACCTTC.

This clonotype showed up many times. This chain uses TRBV7-2 with TRBJ2-1; 7 nucleotides match TRBD1. The CDR3 is 17 residues long. Germline CDR1 reads SGHTA; CDR2 reads FQGNSA. J gave up 4 bases and V 5 bases, and 14 bases lay outside the gene matches. CDR3 DNA: TGTGCCAGCAGCCCCAGGGGGTGGGAGAGCTGGTACAATGAGCAGTTCTTC. It yields the protein CASSPRGWESWYNEQFF. Filled out from reference TRBV7-2 and TRBJ2-1, the complete variable domain reads GAGVSQSPSNKVTEKGKDVELRCDPISGHTALYWYRQSLGQGLEFLIYFQGNSAPDKSGLPSDRFSAERTGGSVSTLTIQRTQQEDSAVYLCASSPRGWESWYNEQFFGPGTRLTVL.

The chain employs TRBV7-2 and TRBJ1-5; D is ambiguous. V lost 3 bases to trimming and J lost 2 bases, with 8 bases between them. Per germline, CDR1 SGHTA and CDR2 FQGNSA. This CDR3 has 14 residues. In DNA, the CDR3 is TGTGCCAGCAGCTTGAGAGACGGCAATCAGCCCCAGCATTTT. As protein: CASSLRDGNQPQHF.

This clonotype was detected many times. The J gene is TRBJ1-1, the V gene TRBV5-4, with D possibly being TRBD1 (6 bases). The CDR3 contains 15 residues. Germline CDR1 and CDR2: SGHNT and YYREEE (reference sequence). V lost 2 bases and J 1 base, leaving 12 bases between the germline ends. Here the CDR3 DNA reads TGTGCCAGCAGCTTAGGAGGCAGGGGGAACACTGAAGCTTTCTTT. Translating gives CASSLGGRGNTEAFF.

The chain couples TRBV19 to TRBJ2-5; no reliable D call. The CDR3 extends over 11 amino acids. Trimming cost V 2 bases and J 5 bases, with 3 bases left between them. The germline gives CDR1 LNHDA, CDR2 SQIVND (reference sequence). For the CDR3, the DNA is TGTGCCAGTAGTATACGGGAGACCCAGTACTTC. Residues: CASSIRETQYF.

The sample holds many counts of this clonotype. This sequence joins TRBV2 and TRBJ1-4; 10 positions agree with TRBD1. The CDR3 has 15 amino acids. V dropped 6 bases and J dropped 8; count of bases not matched to a gene: 9. Germline values: CDR1 SNHLY, CDR2 FYNNEI. CDR3: CASSRTGGGYEKLFF. In nucleotides, the CDR3 is TGTGCCAGCAGCCGGACAGGGGGAGGTTACGAAAAACTGTTTTTT.